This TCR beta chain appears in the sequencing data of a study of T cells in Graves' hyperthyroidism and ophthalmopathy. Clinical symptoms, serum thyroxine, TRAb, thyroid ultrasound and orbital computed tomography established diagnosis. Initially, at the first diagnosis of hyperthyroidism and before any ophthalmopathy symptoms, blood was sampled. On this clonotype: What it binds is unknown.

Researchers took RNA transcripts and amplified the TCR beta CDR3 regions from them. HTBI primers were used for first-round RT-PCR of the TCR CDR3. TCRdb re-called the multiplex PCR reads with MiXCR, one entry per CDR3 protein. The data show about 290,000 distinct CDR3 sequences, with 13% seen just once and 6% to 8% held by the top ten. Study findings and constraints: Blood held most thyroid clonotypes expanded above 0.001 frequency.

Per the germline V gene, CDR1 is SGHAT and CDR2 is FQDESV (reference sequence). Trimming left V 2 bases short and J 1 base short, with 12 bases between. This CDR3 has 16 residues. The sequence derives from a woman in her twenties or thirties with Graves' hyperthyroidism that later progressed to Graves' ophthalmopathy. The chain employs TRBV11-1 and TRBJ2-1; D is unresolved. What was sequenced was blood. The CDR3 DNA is TGTGCCAGCAGCTTACGAGGCGGCTTTTCCTACAATGAGCAGTTCTTC. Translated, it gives CASSLRGGFSYNEQFF.